This section outlines one TCR beta chain sequence together with its context. Its antigen is unidentified. The data originate from a study of beta chain features in type 1 diabetes. Broader study findings: The naive, central memory and Treg TCRB repertoires of patients appeared to be more similar to one another than those of healthy donors. Type 1 diabetes patients showed fewer insertions and more deletions at VDJ junctions. Across all four CD4+ subsets, people with type 1 diabetes showed modestly shorter TCRB CDR3s. In patients and controls equally, PCR might favor templates that are shorter.

The study reverse transcribed the entire isolated RNA, so it sequenced expressed TCRB transcripts. Measured with immunoSEQ multiplex PCR; TCRdb has only the in-frame clones, and not every one. The table records 600,000 to 700,000 clones, about an eighth of them present only once. The TCR originated in a man aged 25 to 45 with type 1 diabetes. The sequenced material came from naive CD4+ T cells from blood.

Here the CDR3 reads CASSLGQGLSYNEQFF. The CDR3 DNA is TGTGCCAGCAGCTTAGGACAGGGCCTCTCCTACAATGAGCAGTTCTTC. The chain links TRBV7-8 to TRBJ2-1, with TRBD1 matching 7 bases. The CDR3 has 16 amino acids. V lost 1 base to trimming and J lost 0 bases; unmatched junction nucleotides: 3. In germline, CDR1 is SGHVS, CDR2 FQNEAQ. Full variable domain (remainder filled in from reference TRBV7-8 and TRBJ2-1): GAGVSQSPRYKVAKRGQDVALRCDPISGHVSLFWYQQALGQGPEFLTYFQNEAQLDKSGLPSDRFFAERPEGSVSTLKIQRTQQEDSAVYLCASSLGQGLSYNEQFFGPGTRLTVL.